The rows below give T cell receptor beta chains drawn from one sample of a study of tumor-infiltrating lymphocytes in primary liver carcinoma. TCRdb analysed the multiplex PCR reads with MiXCR anew, one entry per CDR3 protein. The sample includes about 300,000 distinct CDR3 sequences, roughly 60% of them seen just once. Sequencing was carried out using peripheral blood. These receptors originate from a man between 35 and 55 years old with primary liver carcinoma and hepatitis B virus infection. Both conserved end residues are part of each CDR3. Fields, in order: clone size, J gene, V gene, D gene, CDR3 DNA, CDR3 protein. D genes are given only for firm matches. Some rows have no size entry. The others give once, few or many, or a class for an expanded clone.

>.|TRBJ2-3|TRBV12-3/TRBV12-4|.
TGTGCCAGCAGTTTTTTCGGCAGAGATACGCAGTATTTT
CASSFFGRDTQYF
>.|TRBJ1-3|TRBV25-1|.
TGTGCCAGCAGGACAGGCGGTTCTGGAAACACCATATATTTT
CASRTGGSGNTIYF
>many|TRBJ2-1|TRBV29-1|.
TGCAGCGTTGCAGGGAGCAATGAGCAGTTCTTC
CSVAGSNEQFF
>.|TRBJ2-6|TRBV28|.
TGTGCCAGCAGTTTCTGGCAGACTAGCTCTGGGGCCAACGTCCTGACTTTC
CASSFWQTSSGANVLTF
>.|TRBJ2-1|TRBV11-1|.
TGTCCCAGCAGCTTAGGGTGGGATGAGCAGTTTTTC
CPSSLGWDEQFF
>few|TRBJ2-1|TRBV6-1|.
TGTGCCAGCAGTGAAAACAGGGAATCCTACAATGAGCAGTTCTTC
CASSENRESYNEQFF
>medium-sized|TRBJ2-1|TRBV12-3/TRBV12-4|.
TGTGCCAGCAGTTTATTACCCCTGGACAGCGAGCAGTTCTTC
CASSLLPLDSEQFF
>.|TRBJ2-1|TRBV11-3|.
TGTGCCAGCGGCTTAGCCTCGAACAATGAGCGGTTCTTC
CASGLASNNERFF
>many|TRBJ1-5|TRBV12-3/TRBV12-4|.
TGTGCCAGCAGTTTAGCAGCAGGTCAGCCCCAGCATTTT
CASSLAAGQPQHF
>.|TRBJ2-2|TRBV4-1|TRBD2
TGCGCCAGCAGCCGGTGGACTAGCCCCGACACCGGGGAGCTGTTTTTT
CASSRWTSPDTGELFF
>.|TRBJ2-5|TRBV29-1|.
TGCAGCGTTGGAGGGGGGCGAGGGGAGACCAAGTACTTC
CSVGGGRGETKYF
>.|TRBJ2-5|TRBV4-1|TRBD2
TGCGCCAGCAGCCAAGATCCCGAAGGACTAGCGGGTAGAGGAGAGACCCAGTACTTC
CASSQDPEGLAGRGETQYF
>.|TRBJ2-1|TRBV5-4|TRBD2
TGTGCCAGCAGCCTAACTAGCGGGAGCGAGGATGAGCAGATCTTC
CASSLTSGSEDEQIF
>.|TRBJ2-1|TRBV5-1|TRBD1
TGCGCCAGCAGCCTCGGACAGGGAGGTTGGTACAATGAGCAGTTCTTC
CASSLGQGGWYNEQFF
>.|TRBJ1-1|TRBV5-1|.
TGCGCCAGCAGCTTGGACAGGACTCCCACTGAAGCTTTCTTT
CASSLDRTPTEAFF
>.|TRBJ2-1|TRBV4-2|.
TGTGCCAGCAGCCATGTTAGTTTTTCCTGCGATGAGCAGTTCTTC
CASSHVSFSCDEQFF
>once|TRBJ2-1|TRBV11-1|.
TGTGCCAGCAGCGACTCTAGATCATCCCACAATAAGCAGTTCTTC
CASSDSRSSHNKQFF
>few|TRBJ2-5|TRBV7-9|.
TGTGCCAGCAGCCAAGGACAGTACCAAGAGACCCAGTACTTC
CASSQGQYQETQYF
>.|TRBJ1-1|TRBV28|TRBD1
TGTGCCGGGGGGACAGGGGGAGGGAACACTGAAGCTTTCTTT
CAGGTGGGNTEAFF
>.|TRBJ2-2|TRBV4-2|.
TGTGCCAGCAGCCAATATACAGGGTCGAACACCGGGGAGCTGTTTTTT
CASSQYTGSNTGELFF
>.|TRBJ1-1|TRBV11-2|TRBD1
TGTGCCAGCAGCTTGGACAGGGGCTTGAGAGCTTTCTTT
CASSLDRGLRAFF
>many|TRBJ2-6|TRBV5-6|.
TGTGCCAGCAGCTTGTGGGGTCCTGGGGCCAACGTCCTGACTTTC
CASSLWGPGANVLTF
>.|TRBJ2-1|TRBV11-2|TRBD2
TGTGCCAGCAGCTCTAGCGGGAGGGCATACTATGGGCAGTTCTTC
CASSSSGRAYYGQFF
>many|TRBJ2-1|TRBV11-1|.
TGTGCCAGCAGCTTATCCAGGGACCATGAGCAGTTCTTC
CASSLSRDHEQFF
>few|TRBJ2-1|TRBV24-1|.
TGTGCCACCAGGGACGGGACATTCTCCTACAATGAGCAGTTCTTC
CATRDGTFSYNEQFF
>once|TRBJ1-3|TRBV5-1|.
TGCGCCAGCAGCCAGGGGACGGGCAGAAACACCATATATTTT
CASSQGTGRNTIYF
>.|TRBJ2-5|TRBV7-8|TRBD2
TGTGCCAGCAGCTCCATCCGTAGCGGGAGGAAAGAGACCCAGTACTTC
CASSSIRSGRKETQYF
>.|TRBJ2-1|TRBV6-2/TRBV6-3|.
TGTGCCTGTAATTATTTGAGTCTTCGGAGCTCCTACAATGAGCAGTTCTTC
CACNYLSLRSSYNEQFF
>.|TRBJ2-3|TRBV12-3/TRBV12-4|.
TGTGCCAGCAGTTTAGTGGGAACGCAGTATTTT
CASSLVGTQYF
>.|TRBJ2-7|TRBV11-2|TRBD2
TGTGCCGGCAGTTCGGGACTAGCTAACGAGCAGTACTTC
CAGSSGLANEQYF
>.|TRBJ2-5|TRBV29-1|TRBD1
TGCACCGTTGAAGTGGACAGGGGGCGAGCAGAGACCCTGTACTTC
CTVEVDRGRAETLYF
>many|TRBJ2-7|TRBV29-1|.
TGCAGCGTCGATCAACAGGGAGCATTCAACGAGCAGTACTTC
CSVDQQGAFNEQYF
>.|TRBJ2-1|TRBV28|TRBD2
TGTGCCAGCAGTTTATGGGCGGGAGGGCCGAACAATGAGCAGTTCTTC
CASSLWAGGPNNEQFF
>.|TRBJ1-2|TRBV30|.
TGTACCTGGAGTGCCACAGGCGTCTATGGCTACACCTTC
CTWSATGVYGYTF
>.|TRBJ2-5|TRBV28|.
TGTGCCATCAGTGGGGACCACCTCAGCCAGACCCAGTACTTC
CAISGDHLSQTQYF
>.|TRBJ2-6|TRBV14|.
TGTGCCAGCACCCAAACACTACATCCCGGGGCCAACGTCCTGACTTTC
CASTQTLHPGANVLTF
>.|TRBJ1-6|TRBV6-2/TRBV6-3|.
TGTGCCACCGCCAAGGGAGTCAGCAATAATTCACCCCTCCACTTT
CATAKGVSNNSPLHF
>many|TRBJ1-1|TRBV6-1|.
TGTGCCAGCAGTGAAGCTGGTGAAGCTTTCTTT
CASSEAGEAFF
>.|TRBJ2-1|TRBV14|.
TGTGCCAGCAGCCAACCAGGGAGATCATACAATGAGCAGTTCTTC
CASSQPGRSYNEQFF
>many|TRBJ2-1|TRBV10-3|TRBD1
TGTGCCATCAGTGTCCGGGACAGCCACAATGAGCAGTTCTTC
CAISVRDSHNEQFF
>.|TRBJ2-7|TRBV28|TRBD1
TGTGCCAGCAGACCTCCCGGGACAGGGGGCTTGGAGCAGTACTTC
CASRPPGTGGLEQYF